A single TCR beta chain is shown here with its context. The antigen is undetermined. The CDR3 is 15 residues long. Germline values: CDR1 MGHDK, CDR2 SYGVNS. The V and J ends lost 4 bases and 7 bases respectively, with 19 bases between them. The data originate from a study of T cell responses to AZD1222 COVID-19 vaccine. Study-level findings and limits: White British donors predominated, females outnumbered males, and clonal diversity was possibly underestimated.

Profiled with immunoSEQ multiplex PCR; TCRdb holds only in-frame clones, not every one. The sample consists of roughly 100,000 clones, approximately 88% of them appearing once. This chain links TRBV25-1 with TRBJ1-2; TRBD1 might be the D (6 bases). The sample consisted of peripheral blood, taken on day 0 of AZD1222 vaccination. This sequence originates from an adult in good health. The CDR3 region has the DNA TGTGCCAGCAGTGCCCCGGGACACCGAAGTAGTGGCTACACCTTC. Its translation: CASSAPGHRSSGYTF.